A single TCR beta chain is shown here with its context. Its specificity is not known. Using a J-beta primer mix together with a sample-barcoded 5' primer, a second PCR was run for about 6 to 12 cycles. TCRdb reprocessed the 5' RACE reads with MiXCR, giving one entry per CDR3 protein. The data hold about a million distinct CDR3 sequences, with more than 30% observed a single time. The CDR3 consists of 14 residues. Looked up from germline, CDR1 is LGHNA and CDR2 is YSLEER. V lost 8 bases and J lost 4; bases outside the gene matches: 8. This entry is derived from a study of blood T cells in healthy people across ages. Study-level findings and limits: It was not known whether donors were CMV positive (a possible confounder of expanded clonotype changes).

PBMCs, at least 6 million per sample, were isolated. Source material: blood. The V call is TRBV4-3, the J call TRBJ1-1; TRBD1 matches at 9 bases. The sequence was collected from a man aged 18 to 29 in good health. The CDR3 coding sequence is TGCGCCAGCCCCCGGACAGGGGACGTCACTGAAGCTTTCTTT. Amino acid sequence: CASPRTGDVTEAFF.